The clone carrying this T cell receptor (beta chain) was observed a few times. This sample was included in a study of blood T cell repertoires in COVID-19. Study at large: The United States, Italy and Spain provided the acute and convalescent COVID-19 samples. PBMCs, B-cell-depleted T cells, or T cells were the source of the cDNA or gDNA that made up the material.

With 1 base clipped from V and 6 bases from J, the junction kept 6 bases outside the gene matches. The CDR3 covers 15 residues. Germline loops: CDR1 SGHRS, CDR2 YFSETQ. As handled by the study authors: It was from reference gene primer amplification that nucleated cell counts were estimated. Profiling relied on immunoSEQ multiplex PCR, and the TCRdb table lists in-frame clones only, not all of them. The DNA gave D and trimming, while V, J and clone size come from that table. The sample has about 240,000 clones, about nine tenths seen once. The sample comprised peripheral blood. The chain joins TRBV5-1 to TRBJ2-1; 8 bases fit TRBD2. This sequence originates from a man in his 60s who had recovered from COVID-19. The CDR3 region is CASSLSGTSLNEQFF. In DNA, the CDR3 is TGCGCCAGCAGCTTGTCCGGGACTAGTCTCAATGAGCAGTTCTTC.